These 31 T cell receptor beta chains were all obtained from the same sample, sequenced in a study of blood T cell repertoires in COVID-19. Only in-frame clones appear in the TCRdb table, and some are missing; sequencing was by immunoSEQ multiplex PCR. This sample carries 250,000 or so clones, 84% of them seen once, and the ten largest clones take more than 1.5%. Sequenced: peripheral blood. These TCRs come from a woman between 40 and 55 years old who had recovered from COVID-19.

The rearrangement uses TRBV11-2 and TRBJ1-1; D is unclear. The CDR3 is made up of 15 amino acids. Trimming pared 0 bases from V and 1 base from J, leaving 9 bases between. Germline V CDR1 and CDR2: SGHAT, FQNNGV. CDR3 nucleotide sequence: TGTGCCAGCAGCTTAGAACCCCCAGGGAACACTGAAGCTTTCTTT. Its translation: CASSLEPPGNTEAFF. Full variable domain (outside the CDR3, taken from reference TRBV11-2 and TRBJ1-1): EAGVAQSPRYKIIEKRQSVAFWCNPISGHATLYWYQQILGQGPKLLIQFQNNGVVDDSQLPKDRFSAERLKGVDSTLKIQPAKLEDSAVYLCASSLEPPGNTEAFFGQGTRLTVV.

The rearrangement joins TRBV1 to TRBJ2-3; the D call in the table, TRBD2, was not verified against the DNA. TRBV1 is listed as a pseudogene. This CDR3 contains 17 residues. CDR3 region: CTSKGSGGRLGTDTQYF. In DNA, the CDR3 is TGCACCAGCAAGGGTAGCGGGGGGCGTTTAGGCACAGATACGCAGTATTTT.

In its sample, this clone was seen a few times. At one boundary the junction diverges from the germline segment, which might be a read error. The CDR3 DNA reads as TGTGCCAGCAGCCAACTGGGGGACAGGCCCGGCAATGGTCCTCACTTT. Translated, it gives CASSQLGDRPGNGPHF. V is TRBV3-1 (or the pseudogene TRBV3-2) and J is TRBJ1-1; 8 nucleotides line up with TRBD1. Germline V gene data show CDR1 as LGHDT and CDR2 as YNNKEL (reference sequence). The CDR3 runs 16 residues.

The CDR3 sequence is CASSQETSGGFNEQFF. CDR3 nucleotides: TGCGCCAGCAGCCAAGAGACTAGCGGGGGGTTCAATGAGCAGTTCTTC. This chain links TRBV4-1 with TRBJ2-1; 13 nucleotides match TRBD2. The CDR3 spans 16 residues. CDR1 MGHRA and CDR2 YSYEKL come from the germline V gene. Losses at the gene ends were 0 bases for V and 6 bases for J; bases not matched to a gene: 2.

This chain connects TRBV7-2 to TRBJ2-5; tentatively, D is TRBD1 (6 bases). CDR1 and CDR2 from the germline V gene are SGHTA and FQGNSA. The CDR3 extends over 15 amino acids. Trimming cost V 5 bases and J 4 bases, with 17 bases left between them. This chain's CDR3 is CASSPNRGGIETQYF. In DNA, the CDR3 is TGTGCCAGCAGCCCTAACAGAGGGGGAATAGAGACCCAGTACTTC.

The chain links TRBV5-1 to TRBJ1-4; no clear D gene. Germline V gives CDR1 SGHRS, CDR2 YFSETQ. V was clipped by 0 bases and J by 8 bases, with 11 bases between them. This CDR3 region has 14 residues. The CDR3 protein is CASSLGREGEKLFF. The CDR3 bases are TGCGCCAGCAGCTTGGGTCGTGAGGGAGAAAAACTGTTTTTT.

The chain recombines TRBV6-5 with TRBJ1-1, with 7 bases that match TRBD1. V shed 5 bases and J 2 bases; nucleotides not matched to a gene: 8. The length of the CDR3 is 15 residues. The V gene's germline CDR1 is MNHEY and CDR2 SVGAGI. In DNA form, the CDR3 reads TGTGCCAGCAGTCTCACAGGGGCTTTAAACACTGAAGCTTTCTTT. It is translated as CASSLTGALNTEAFF.

CDR3 DNA sequence: TGTGCCAGCAGCTCAGGGGATCCTAACACCGGGGAGCTGTTTTTT. Protein sequence: CASSSGDPNTGELFF. The chain recombines TRBV5-8 with TRBJ2-2, with D possibly being TRBD1 (6 bases). Germline CDR1 reads SGHTS; CDR2 reads YDEGEE. This CDR3 has 15 amino acids. V was pared by 3 bases and J by 2 bases, with 11 bases between.

The rearrangement uses TRBV5-6 and TRBJ1-3, with D possibly being TRBD1 (6 bases). Trimming took off 0 bases at V and 2 bases at J, with 12 bases between the two ends. Looked up from germline, CDR1 is SGHDT and CDR2 is YYEEEE. The CDR3 has 16 residues. The CDR3 protein is CASSLGQGRAGNTIYF. The CDR3 DNA sequence: TGTGCCAGCAGCTTGGGTCAGGGGCGGGCTGGAAACACCATATATTTT.

This chain joins TRBV29-1 and TRBJ2-5; 8 bases line up with TRBD1. The junction had 4 bases not matched to a gene; V was cut back by 7 bases and J by 3 bases. The germline V gene has CDR1 SQVTM and CDR2 ANQGSEA. This CDR3 comprises 12 residues. The CDR3 bases are TGCAGCGACCTGACAGGGGAAGAGACCCAGTACTTC. Translating it yields CSDLTGEETQYF.

This chain connects TRBV5-1 to TRBJ1-4; TRBD1 matches at 7 bases. The trim removed 0 bases at V and 0 bases at J, leaving 2 bases unmatched. The CDR3 spans 16 residues. Germline V gene sequence: CDR1 SGHRS, CDR2 YFSETQ. The CDR3 DNA follows: TGCGCCAGCAGCTTGGGGGACAGCTCAACTAATGAAAAACTGTTTTTT. Translating it yields CASSLGDSSTNEKLFF.

The chain combines TRBV5-1 with TRBJ2-1; 7 bases match TRBD1. Looked up from germline, CDR1 is SGHRS and CDR2 is YFSETQ. V trimming: 5 bases; J trimming: 8 bases; junction bases outside the gene matches: 10. The CDR3 sequence is 14 residues long. The CDR3 sequence: CASSKGAKADEQFF. As DNA, the CDR3 is TGCGCCAGCAGTAAGGGGGCGAAGGCGGATGAGCAGTTCTTC.

This rearrangement joins TRBV4-1 to TRBJ2-5; D possibly corresponds to TRBD2 (5 bases). This CDR3 region has 13 residues. CDR1 is MGHRA, CDR2 YSYEKL, per germline. The ends were cut back, 3 bases at V and 5 bases at J, with 10 bases in the middle. The CDR3 nucleotides read TGCGCCAGCAGCCAGGGCTGGAGGGAGACCCAGTACTTC. Its translation is CASSQGWRETQYF.

V and J are TRBV5-1 and TRBJ1-2; the D is unclear. The CDR3 consists of 14 residues. The V end lost 6 bases, the J end lost 5 bases, and 17 bases lay between the germline ends. Germline assignment: CDR1 SGHRS and CDR2 YFSETQ. DNA for the CDR3: TGCGCCAGCACCCCGGGGTCCCGGGCTTATGGCTACACCTTC. Translating it yields CASTPGSRAYGYTF.

The V and J genes are TRBV9 and TRBJ1-4; D possibly corresponds to TRBD1 (6 bases). Trimming removed 0 bases at V and 4 bases at J, with 16 bases between. From germline, CDR1 is SGDLS and CDR2 YYNGEE. The CDR3 extends over 17 amino acids. This chain's CDR3 is CASSVGSGVFDNEKLFF. The CDR3 region has the DNA TGTGCCAGCAGCGTAGGTTCAGGGGTCTTCGATAATGAAAAACTGTTTTTT.

V usage is TRBV30 and J usage is TRBJ1-1, with D perhaps TRBD1 (6 bases). Germline CDR1 reads GTSNPN; CDR2 reads SVGIG (reference sequence). This CDR3 contains 11 residues. With 3 bases removed from V and 9 bases from J, the gap between germline ends came to 11 bases. As DNA, the CDR3 is TGTGCCTGGAGCCGGGACATACAAGCTTTCTTT. Protein sequence: CAWSRDIQAFF.

CDR3 bases: TGTGCCAGCAGGCCCGCAGGGGGTGGAAGTGAGCAGTACTTC. Its translation is CASRPAGGGSEQYF. V and J are TRBV7-9 and TRBJ2-7; 7 bases match TRBD1. V was pared by 6 bases and J by 7 bases, with 12 bases of the junction left unmatched. Germline CDR1 is SEHNR and CDR2 is FQNEAQ (reference sequence). The CDR3 covers 14 residues.

V and J are TRBV11-2 and TRBJ2-4; maybe TRBD1 (7 bases). V lost 5 bases to trimming and J lost 6 bases, with 17 bases between them. This CDR3 contains 15 residues. Germline CDR1 reads SGHAT; CDR2 reads FQNNGV. The CDR3 nucleotides read TGTGCCAGCAGCCCGGACCTGCAGGGGGGAAACATTCAGTACTTC. This translates into CASSPDLQGGNIQYF.

This clone was seen ten or more times. The chain uses TRBV2 and TRBJ1-2, with D unresolved. This CDR3 comprises 11 residues. V was trimmed by 5 bases and J by 13 bases, leaving 14 bases between them. CDR1 SNHLY and CDR2 FYNNEI come from the germline V gene. DNA for the CDR3: TGTGCCAGCAGTCAACTGTCCGGGTCCACCTTC. Encoded protein: CASSQLSGSTF.

There are a few counts of this clone. The CDR3 loop is CAISESERGLGEQYF. CDR3 sequence (DNA): TGTGCCATCAGTGAGAGTGAGCGGGGGTTGGGAGAGCAGTACTTC. The J gene is TRBJ2-7, the V gene TRBV10-3, with TRBD2 matching 8 bases. The CDR3 is made up of 15 amino acids. V dropped 2 bases and J dropped 7; count of bases not matched to a gene: 10. CDR1 and CDR2 from the germline V gene are ENHRY and SYGVKD.

This clone was counted only a few times. The chain couples TRBV6-1 to TRBJ1-2, with 8 bases that match TRBD1. Germline V CDR1 and CDR2: MNHNS, SASEGT. Germline trimming cut 3 bases from V and 4 bases from J; bases unmatched to any gene: 10. The CDR3 loop spans 16 amino acids. DNA for the CDR3: TGTGCCAGCAGTGAGTCCTCGACAGGGGCCGGCTATGGCTACACCTTC. This gives the protein CASSESSTGAGYGYTF.

The chain couples TRBV11-2 to TRBJ1-6; 7 bases match TRBD1. V trimming: 2 bases; J trimming: 3 bases; junction bases outside the gene matches: 4. Germline assignment: CDR1 SGHAT and CDR2 FQNNGV. The CDR3 length is 16 residues. Here the CDR3 reads CASSLTGDVYNSPLHF. The CDR3 DNA is TGTGCCAGCAGCTTAACAGGGGACGTCTATAATTCACCCCTCCACTTT.

The rearrangement uses TRBV5-6 and TRBJ2-7; D might be TRBD2 (6 bases). Trimming took 3 bases from V and 2 from J, leaving 12 bases between them. The CDR3 totals 14 residues. Germline V gene data show CDR1 as SGHDT and CDR2 as YYEEEE. CDR3 region: CASSSSWGAYEQYF. The DNA of the CDR3 is TGTGCCAGCAGCTCCTCTTGGGGGGCCTACGAGCAGTACTTC.

The rearrangement links TRBV7-9 to TRBJ1-2, with D perhaps TRBD1 (5 bases). Germline assignment: CDR1 SEHNR and CDR2 FQNEAQ (reference sequence). The CDR3 sequence is 12 residues long. Deletions cut 5 bases from V and 7 bases from J, with 11 bases between. CDR3 sequence: CASSGSGSGYTF. The CDR3 DNA sequence: TGTGCCAGCAGCGGGTCAGGGTCTGGCTACACCTTC.

The CDR3 bases are TGTGCCAGCTCACCTTGGGACAGCGGCAACACCGGGGAGCTGTTTTTT. Translating gives CASSPWDSGNTGELFF. The chain joins TRBV18 to TRBJ2-2; 7 nucleotides match TRBD1. Germline CDR1 KGHSH, CDR2 LQKENI. The CDR3 spans 16 residues. V dropped 3 bases and J dropped 2; count of bases not matched to a gene: 6.

The V gene is TRBV7-3, the J gene TRBJ2-2; 7 bases are shared with TRBD1. CDR1 SGHTA and CDR2 FQGTGA come from the germline V gene. The CDR3 contains 13 residues. V trimming: 5 bases; J trimming: 6 bases; junction bases outside the gene matches: 3. CDR3 sequence: CASSPGTAGELFF. As DNA, the CDR3 is TGTGCCAGCAGCCCCGGGACAGCCGGGGAGCTGTTTTTT.

The V gene is TRBV11-2, the J gene TRBJ1-2; D is possibly TRBD1 (6 bases). Trimming pared 6 bases from V and 9 bases from J, leaving 17 bases between. Germline assignment: CDR1 SGHAT and CDR2 FQNNGV. This CDR3 spans 13 amino acids. CDR3 sequence (DNA): TGTGCCAGCAGGTCGAACAGGGTTCTGAGCTACACCTTC. Protein: CASRSNRVLSYTF.

The chain combines TRBV29-1 with TRBJ2-1; 14 bases line up with TRBD2. V trimming: 7 bases; J trimming: 9 bases; junction bases outside the gene matches: 5. Germline values: CDR1 SQVTM, CDR2 ANQGSEA. This CDR3 is 13 amino acids long. CDR3 amino acids: CSAGLAGDAEQFF. The CDR3 DNA reads as TGCAGCGCGGGACTAGCGGGGGATGCTGAGCAGTTCTTC.

The chain recombines TRBV6-5 with TRBJ2-7, with a tentative D call TRBD2 (6 bases). In germline, CDR1 is MNHEY, CDR2 SVGAGI. The ends were cut back, 0 bases at V and 7 bases at J, with 19 bases in the middle. The CDR3 totals 16 residues. CDR3 nucleotide sequence: TGTGCCAGCAGTTACTCACGCCTGACTAGGCCAGGGGAGCAGTACTTC. Protein product: CASSYSRLTRPGEQYF.

The J gene is TRBJ2-5, the V gene TRBV4-2; possibly TRBD2 for D (5 bases). Looked up from germline, CDR1 is LGHNA and CDR2 is YNFKEQ. With 1 base removed from V and 2 bases from J, the gap between germline ends came to 11 bases. The CDR3 length is 15 residues. CDR3 DNA: TGTGCCAGCAGCCAAGTGCAAGCGGCACAAGAGACCCAGTACTTC. Translated: CASSQVQAAQETQYF.

The chain couples TRBV25-1 to TRBJ2-5; no firm D call. Deletions cut 4 bases from V and 2 bases from J, with 8 bases between. This CDR3 is built from 13 residues. Germline assignment: CDR1 MGHDK and CDR2 SYGVNS. The CDR3: CASSGAGQETQYF. The CDR3 nucleotides read TGTGCCAGCAGTGGGGCAGGACAAGAGACCCAGTACTTC.